The next 9 T cell receptor beta chains were all read from a single sample in a study of T-cell reconstitution after alpha-beta-depleted transplantation in children (dated by TCRdb to the mid-2010s). Receptors were amplified or captured by PCR. Sequencing was carried out with an Illumina HiSeq 2500. TCR library preparation used molecular barcoding, with unique molecular identifiers applied to normalize quantification of the TCRbeta repertoire. Using fastp at Q25 and MiXCR, TCRdb reprocessed the public reads and kept productive beta chains. Rows matching on CDR3 protein sequence are summarized as one entry with the most common DNA and genes. The sample includes some 200,000 distinct CDR3 sequences, with approximately 9.7% observed a single time. The ten most abundant clones make up 5% to 5.5% of the sample. Here the sequenced sample was PBMCs from the stem cell graft donor, taken from the stem cell graft. The receptors derive from a human donor who donated a stem cell graft to a child with SCID.

This clonotype was detected only a few times. J is TRBJ2-5 and V is TRBV19; D is perhaps TRBD1 (5 bases). Germline CDR1 and CDR2: LNHDA and SQIVND (reference sequence). Between the trimmed V and J ends, which lost 5 bases and 0 bases, there was a span of 7 bases. CDR3 length: 13 amino acids. This CDR3 reads CASSRQYQETQYF. Written as DNA, the CDR3 is TGTGCCAGTAGTCGACAGTACCAAGAGACCCAGTACTTC.

This clonotype was detected many times. The V gene is TRBV11-2, the J gene TRBJ1-5; D is unresolved. Germline CDR1 and CDR2: SGHAT and FQNNGV. CDR3 length: 17 amino acids. V was pared by 0 bases and J by 2 bases, with 14 bases between. The DNA for the CDR3 is TGTGCCAGCAGCTTAGATCGGGCGAGGACGGGCAATCAGCCCCAGCATTTT. Its translation is CASSLDRARTGNQPQHF.

Ten or more counts support this clonotype. The V gene is TRBV4-1, the J gene TRBJ1-1; 9 bases match TRBD1. The CDR3 is 16 residues long. Germline loops: CDR1 MGHRA, CDR2 YSYEKL. Losses at the gene ends were 3 bases for V and 4 bases for J; bases not matched to a gene: 9. The CDR3 is CASSHLQGAISTEAFF. The CDR3 region has the DNA TGCGCCAGCAGCCACCTACAGGGGGCGATAAGCACTGAAGCTTTCTTT.

At least ten counts were recorded for this clonotype. The chain links TRBV10-3 to TRBJ2-1; unclear D gene. There are 14 residues in the CDR3. The germline V gene encodes CDR1 ENHRY and CDR2 SYGVKD. Deletions cut 0 bases from V and 8 bases from J, with 11 bases between. CDR3 protein: CAISESGSKHEQFF. The CDR3 DNA reads as TGTGCCATCAGTGAGTCAGGGTCCAAGCATGAGCAGTTCTTC.

This clonotype was detected ten times or more. CDR3 loop: CASSPTGTGWAEQFF. In DNA form, the CDR3 reads TGCGCCAGCAGCCCCACCGGGACGGGCTGGGCTGAGCAGTTCTTC. This chain connects TRBV5-1 to TRBJ2-1; D may correspond to TRBD1 or TRBD2 (5 bases each). The V gene's germline CDR1 is SGHRS and CDR2 YFSETQ. Deletions cut 4 bases from V and 9 bases from J, with 20 bases between. The CDR3 totals 15 residues.

Ten or more counts support this clonotype. The chain uses TRBV12-3 or TRBV12-4 and TRBJ1-1; D gene uncertain. V lost 1 base, J lost 7 bases, and 10 bases lay in between. This CDR3 region has 13 residues. This chain's CDR3 is CASSLVRDGEAFF. The CDR3 region has the DNA TGTGCCAGCAGTTTAGTCCGCGACGGTGAAGCTTTCTTT.

This clonotype has a handful of counts. The V call is TRBV5-1, the J call TRBJ1-2, with D tentatively TRBD1 (5 bases). The CDR3 length is 14 residues. The V gene lost 2 bases and the J gene lost 1 base, with 9 bases spanning the gap. The V gene's germline CDR1 is SGHRS and CDR2 YFSETQ. CDR3 residues: CASSFPGNNYGYTF. Written as DNA, the CDR3 is TGCGCCAGCAGCTTCCCAGGGAATAACTATGGCTACACCTTC.

This clonotype was picked up many times. The V gene is TRBV27, the J gene TRBJ1-6; TRBD1 matches at 7 bases. V shed 3 bases, J shed 6 bases, and the junction held 5 bases outside the gene matches. Germline V gives CDR1 MNHEY, CDR2 SMNVEV (reference sequence). This CDR3 is 15 amino acids long. The CDR3 DNA follows: TGTGCCAGCAGTTTTTCGAACAGGGGTAATTCACCCCTCCACTTT. This encodes CASSFSNRGNSPLHF.

This clonotype was seen ten or more times. The gene calls are TRBV4-1 and TRBJ2-3; tentative D call: TRBD1 (6 bases). V lost 0 bases and J 3 bases, leaving 22 bases between the germline ends. The germline V gene has CDR1 MGHRA and CDR2 YSYEKL. CDR3 length equals 19 residues. The CDR3 protein is CASSQEGAWDTQGTDTQYF. DNA for the CDR3: TGCGCCAGCAGCCAAGAAGGCGCCTGGGACACCCAGGGAACAGATACGCAGTATTTT.